The 10 T cell receptor beta chains reported below all come from one sample, sequenced in a study of circulating and synovial CD4+ cells in juvenile arthritis (dated by TCRdb to the mid-2010s). To prepare the library, the immunoSEQ multiplex PCR assay was applied. This immuneACCESS table, as held by TCRdb, lists in-frame sequences with V and J called but not all clones. Of the missing ones, under half trace to an unresolved V gene in checked studies; the others have no known cause. The sample profile shows 30,000 to 40,000 clones; 90% to 95% of them were found once. 0.15% to 0.2% of the sample belongs to the ten largest clones. Specimen: CD4+ T cells from blood. The receptors here all came from a human donor with juvenile idiopathic arthritis.

This sequence joins TRBV2 and TRBJ1-5; possible D gene TRBD1, 5 bases. Per the germline V gene, CDR1 is SNHLY and CDR2 is FYNNEI. This CDR3 has 16 residues. The V and J ends lost 3 bases and 0 bases respectively, with 12 bases between them. CDR3 sequence reads: CASSDRGVYSNQPQHF. Here the CDR3 DNA reads TGTGCCAGCAGTGATAGGGGTGTTTATAGCAATCAGCCCCAGCATTTT.

This clone showed up just once. The gene calls are TRBV10-3 and TRBJ2-7; perhaps TRBD2 as D (5 bases). V lost 8 bases, J lost 0 bases, and 8 bases lay in between. Germline V gene sequence: CDR1 ENHRY, CDR2 SYGVKD. There are 12 residues in the CDR3. The CDR3 is CAIPGSSYEQYF. CDR3 DNA sequence: TGTGCCATCCCGGGGAGCTCCTACGAGCAGTACTTC.

This clone is a singleton in its sample. The chain has TRBV18 and TRBJ1-1; 9 bases are a match to TRBD1. CDR1 is KGHSH, CDR2 LQKENI, per germline. The V and J ends lost 3 bases and 6 bases, in that order; junction bases with no gene match: 14. The CDR3 is 17 residues long. The CDR3 reads CASSPASTGGGGSEAFF. DNA of the CDR3: TGTGCCAGCTCACCTGCCTCGACAGGGGGAGGGGGGTCTGAAGCTTTCTTT.

The chain uses TRBV6-5 and TRBJ2-1, with 7 bases fitting TRBD2. Unmatched junction bases numbered 0, after V lost 4 bases and J lost 0 bases. Looked up from germline, CDR1 is MNHEY and CDR2 is SVGAGI. The CDR3 runs 14 residues. The CDR3, as DNA: TGTGCCAGCAGTTGGACTAGCTCCTACAATGAGCAGTTCTTC. As protein: CASSWTSSYNEQFF.

This chain joins TRBV7-3 and TRBJ2-3, with D possibly TRBD2 on 6 matching bases. V dropped 5 bases and J dropped 8 bases, with 14 bases sitting between them. Germline CDR1 is SGHTA and CDR2 is FQGTGA. The CDR3 totals 13 residues. The CDR3 sequence: CASSPSGLGTQYF. The CDR3 nucleotides read TGTGCCAGCAGCCCTTCGGGACTCGGTACGCAGTATTTT.

This clone has more than one count but fewer than ten. The chain carries TRBV19 and TRBJ1-6, with 8 bases that match TRBD1. The CDR3 is 14 residues long. Germline-derived CDR1 and CDR2 are LNHDA and SQIVND (reference sequence). Trimming cost V 6 bases and J 10 bases; bases outside gene matches: 8. CDR3 in DNA: TGTGCCAGTAGCGACAGGGGATCAGTCTCACCCCTCCACTTT. This codes for CASSDRGSVSPLHF. Based on the CDR3 plus reference TRBV19 and TRBJ1-6, the full variable domain is DGGITQSPKYLFRKEGQNVTLSCEQNLNHDAMYWYRQDPGQGLRLIYYSQIVNDFQKGDIAEGYSVSREKKESFPLTVTSAQKNPTAFYLCASSDRGSVSPLHFGNGTRLTVT.

The J gene is TRBJ2-7, the V gene TRBV9, with D possibly TRBD1 on 6 matching bases. CDR1 SGDLS and CDR2 YYNGEE come from the germline V gene. This CDR3 is 17 amino acids long. V was shortened by 6 bases and J by 2 bases, with 24 bases between the two germline ends. CDR3 coding DNA: TGTGCCAGCAAAGTTGGTTTGGGGGCCTTAGAGCCCTACGAGCAGTACTTC. It translates to CASKVGLGALEPYEQYF.

The chain is built from TRBV2 and TRBJ2-4; no clear D gene. The V gene's germline CDR1 is SNHLY and CDR2 FYNNEI. The CDR3 sequence is 15 residues long. V was shortened by 2 bases and J by 3 bases, with 11 bases between the two germline ends. The CDR3 region has the DNA TGTGCCAGCAGTGAAACCAGATTTGGCAAAAACATTCAGTACTTC. It specifies CASSETRFGKNIQYF.

V is TRBV6-1 and J is TRBJ1-2, with TRBD1 matching 7 bases. The CDR3 contains 14 residues. The germline CDR1 and CDR2 sequences are MNHNS and SASEGT. Germline trimming cut 6 bases from V and 2 bases from J; bases unmatched to any gene: 6. The CDR3 nucleotides are TGTGCCAGCAGCTTAACGACAGGGAACTATGGCTACACCTTC. This sequence encodes CASSLTTGNYGYTF.

This chain links TRBV4-3 with TRBJ1-1; no clear D. Trimming took off 0 bases at V and 1 base at J, with 12 bases between the two ends. Germline CDR1 is LGHNA and CDR2 is YSLEER. The CDR3 spans 16 residues. CDR3 sequence (DNA): TGCGCCAGCAGCCAAGATCTGCGAGCCGGGAACACTGAAGCTTTCTTT. Encoded protein: CASSQDLRAGNTEAFF.